This T cell receptor beta chain was identified during a study of regulatory T cells in long-lasting Graves disease. Time point here: persistent/refractory GD, antithyroid drugs over 5 years with positive TRAb. Construction of the TCR library relied on RNA isolated from PBMCs. Criteria from the American Thyroid Association guidelines were applied to diagnose Graves' disease. The collection involved drawing 8 to 9 milliliters of peripheral blood into EDTA tubes. The germline V gene encodes CDR1 MGHDK and CDR2 SYGVNS. The ends were cut back, 5 bases at V and 3 bases at J, with 17 bases in the middle. There are 15 residues in the CDR3. Through Arm-PCR of CDR3 regions and iRepertoire HTBI primers, TCR beta libraries were built. TCRdb re-analysed the multiplex PCR reads in MiXCR, keeping a single row per CDR3 protein. The sample lists a few hundred thousand distinct CDR3 sequences; 23% were seen once. Regarding the study as a whole: Thyroid tissue was not studied; only peripheral blood was. Sharing of public clonotypes was greater in persistent patients (around 2,500) than in new patients (roughly 970).

About this clonotype: What it binds is not known.

The gene calls are TRBV25-1 and TRBJ2-7; TRBD1 or TRBD2 may be the D gene (5 bases each). This receptor was taken from a female donor with Graves disease. The sequenced sample was peripheral blood mononuclear cells (PBMCs), obtained when the disease was refractory, from a patient treated with antithyroid drugs. The CDR3 region is CASSPTGTYHYEQYF. The DNA for the CDR3 is TGTGCCAGCAGTCCCACCGGGACGTACCACTACGAGCAGTACTTC.